This T cell receptor beta chain was sequenced in a study of OX40 agonist ivuxolimab in advanced cancers. Study in general: It was permissible to have had prior anti-PD-1, anti-PD-L1 or anti-CTLA-4 therapy, and about 40% had some.

The protocol was immunoSEQ multiplex PCR, while the TCRdb copy is restricted to in-frame clones and leaves out a portion. The sample shows tens of thousands of clones, about 80% of them seen only once. Germline values: CDR1 LNHNV, CDR2 YYDKDF (reference sequence). The V gene lost 1 base and the J gene lost 0 bases, with 10 bases spanning the gap. This CDR3 comprises 17 residues. Sequences were derived from CD4+ or CD8+ T cells sorted from blood, sampled in a trial of the OX40 agonist ivuxolimab. This TCR was recovered from an adult with an advanced solid tumor such as melanoma, head and neck, liver or kidney cancer. The chain couples TRBV15 to TRBJ1-6; no definite D call. The CDR3 is CATSRAQGSSYNSPLHF. CDR3 sequence (DNA): TGTGCCACCAGCAGAGCACAAGGGAGCTCCTATAATTCACCCCTCCACTTT.